This TCR beta chain was identified in a study of spatial heterogeneity in lung cancer. A unique molecular identifier was carried by every single TCR cDNA molecule. TCRdb re-analysed the 5' RACE reads in MiXCR, keeping a single row per CDR3 protein. The sample shows some 3,400 distinct CDR3 sequences, 15% of them seen only once. The time point is: sample taken at primary tumor resection. This clonotype was counted many times. No antigen is known for it. Study observations and caveats: Higher tumor mutation counts went along with higher counts of expanded intratumoral alpha and beta TCRs.

The sequencing used lung tumor tissue, collected at surgery. This clonotype was sampled from a female donor with early-stage non-small cell lung cancer.

The CDR3 loop reads CASSLDREETQYF. The CDR3 nucleotides read TGTGCCAGCAGCTTAGATAGGGAAGAGACCCAGTACTTC. The chain combines TRBV7-8 with TRBJ2-5, with D unclear. The CDR3 contains 13 residues. Germline V CDR1 and CDR2: SGHVS, FQNEAQ. V was trimmed by 1 base and J by 3 bases, leaving 6 bases between them.